One sample yielded the 28 T cell receptor beta chains listed below, sequenced in a study of blood T cells in healthy people across ages. Primed by a sample-barcoded 5' primer and a J-beta primer mix, a second PCR proceeded for 7 to 11 cycles. MiXCR was run by TCRdb on the 5' RACE reads, yielding one entry per CDR3 protein. Here the sample spans under 2 million distinct CDR3 sequences, roughly 32% being singletons. The sequenced sample consisted of blood. The receptors were sampled from a woman in her twenties or thirties in good health.

This rearrangement joins TRBV7-8 to TRBJ2-5; D unresolved. The end of the DNA aligns better with TRBJ2-7, so the J call may be wrong. Germline CDR1 SGHVS, CDR2 FQNEAQ. This CDR3 region has 15 residues. CDR3 sequence: CASSLSGQKSYEQYF. CDR3 DNA: TGTGCCAGCAGCCTCTCGGGCCAGAAATCCTACGAGCAGTACTTC.

This clonotype was observed a few times. The rearrangement links TRBV20-1 to TRBJ1-5; a possible D gene is TRBD1 (6 bases). V lost 6 bases and J lost 4, with 16 bases in between. Germline CDR1 is DFQATT and CDR2 is SNEGSKA (reference sequence). The CDR3 is 14 residues long. Here the CDR3 DNA reads TGCAGTGCCGGCGGGGGGGGCGGGAATCAGCCCCAGCATTTT. This sequence encodes CSAGGGGGNQPQHF.

The chain uses TRBV4-1 and TRBJ2-3, with a weak D call TRBD2 (6 bases). Trimming shortened V by 0 bases and J by 1 base, and 14 bases separated the two germline ends. The CDR3 loop spans 17 amino acids. The germline CDR1 and CDR2 sequences are MGHRA and YSYEKL. The CDR3 sequence is CASSQDDLWGGTDTQYF. The CDR3 DNA is TGCGCCAGCAGCCAAGACGATCTTTGGGGGGGCACAGATACGCAGTATTTT.

As regards this clonotype: A much larger clone is a single base away; this may be a read error. The rearrangement links TRBV4-1 to TRBJ2-6; a weak D match, TRBD1 (6 bases). This CDR3 comprises 15 residues. Looked up from germline, CDR1 is MGHRA and CDR2 is YSYEKL. In DNA, the CDR3 is TGCGCCAGCAGCCAACCAACTGGGACATACAACGTCCCGACTTTC. Protein product: CASSQPTGTYNVPTF.

This chain links TRBV5-1 with TRBJ2-7; possible D gene TRBD1, 5 bases. CDR1 is SGHRS, CDR2 YFSETQ, per germline. The CDR3 length is 18 residues. Trimming took off 4 bases at V and 1 base at J, with 24 bases between the two ends. For the CDR3, the DNA is TGCGCCAGCAGCCCCGGCCTAGGACACACTCACACTTCCTACGAGCAGTACTTC. Encoded protein: CASSPGLGHTHTSYEQYF.

This clonotype was observed a handful of times. The J gene is TRBJ2-3, the V gene TRBV25-1; D gene ambiguous. CDR3 length equals 14 residues. V was clipped by 6 bases and J by 1 base, with 11 bases between them. Looked up from germline, CDR1 is MGHDK and CDR2 is SYGVNS. The CDR3 bases are TGTGCCAGCAGATCCTTTGGGGGCACAGATACGCAGTATTTT. It is translated as CASRSFGGTDTQYF. Variable domain in full (rest from reference TRBV25-1 and TRBJ2-3): EADIYQTPRYLVIGTGKKITLECSQTMGHDKMYWYQQDPGMELHLIHYSYGVNSTEKGDLSSESTVSRIRTEHFPLTLESARPSHTSQYLCASRSFGGTDTQYFGPGTRLTVL.

A few counts support this clonotype. The rearrangement joins TRBV4-1 to TRBJ1-2, with 10 bases that match TRBD1. From germline, CDR1 is MGHRA and CDR2 YSYEKL. V lost 4 bases and J lost 4; bases outside the gene matches: 3. The CDR3 has 14 amino acids. CDR3: CASSRGQGTYGYTF. DNA of the CDR3: TGCGCCAGCAGCCGGGGACAGGGGACCTATGGCTACACCTTC.

V gene TRBV20-1 combines with J gene TRBJ2-1; 9 positions agree with TRBD1. V shed 1 base and J 12 bases; nucleotides not matched to a gene: 28. The CDR3 is 20 residues long. CDR1 and CDR2 (germline): DFQATT, SNEGSKA (reference sequence). DNA for the CDR3: TGCAGTGCTAGAGTACTTCCGGGACAGGGAAGCCTTTTCGGCATCAGGGGGCAGTTCTTC. As protein: CSARVLPGQGSLFGIRGQFF.

A few counts support this clonotype. V and J are TRBV10-2 and TRBJ1-1, with D maybe TRBD1 (5 bases). The CDR3 sequence is 14 residues long. CDR1 and CDR2 from the germline V gene are WSHSY and SAAADI. V shed 3 bases and J shed 5 bases, with 13 bases lying between them. This chain's CDR3 is CASSESGGGTEAFF. The CDR3 DNA is TGCGCCAGCAGTGAATCGGGGGGAGGTACTGAAGCTTTCTTT.

V usage is TRBV7-2 and J usage is TRBJ2-3; D remains ambiguous. Between the trimmed V and J ends, which lost 1 base and 6 bases, there was a span of 8 bases. This CDR3 comprises 13 residues. The germline V gene encodes CDR1 SGHTA and CDR2 FQGNSA. DNA for the CDR3: TGTGCCAGCAGCTTAGATAACAGCGATACGCAGTATTTT. As protein: CASSLDNSDTQYF.

The chain recombines TRBV20-1 with TRBJ2-3; TRBD2 matches at 8 bases. Trimming cost V 2 bases and J 7 bases; bases outside gene matches: 5. This CDR3 comprises 13 residues. CDR1 and CDR2 from the germline V gene are DFQATT and SNEGSKA (reference sequence). CDR3 bases: TGCAGTGCTAGAATTGCGGGGGGCCATACGCAGTATTTT. Its translation: CSARIAGGHTQYF.

The DNA of the CDR3 is TGTGCCAGCAGTGAAAGGGGGGCGCATCACGAGCAGTACTTC. This gives the protein CASSERGAHHEQYF. This rearrangement joins TRBV6-1 to TRBJ2-7; D is possibly TRBD1 or TRBD2 (6 bases each). The CDR3 covers 14 residues. V was trimmed by 2 bases and J by 5 bases, leaving 13 bases between them. The germline V gene encodes CDR1 MNHNS and CDR2 SASEGT.

As regards this clonotype: The junction does not match germline at one end; this may be a read error. V is TRBV11-2 and J is TRBJ2-3; D is unclear. Germline V gene lookup returns CDR1 SGHAT and CDR2 FQNNGV. This CDR3 comprises 14 residues. CDR3 region: CASNLEASTDTQYF. CDR3 sequence (DNA): TGTGCCAGCAACTTAGAAGCCAGCACAGATACGCAGTATTTT.

V usage is TRBV10-3 and J usage is TRBJ2-1; 7 bases match TRBD1. CDR3 length: 12 residues. Trimming cost V 11 bases and J 6 bases; bases outside gene matches: 7. Germline V lookup: CDR1 ENHRY, CDR2 SYGVKD. The CDR3 DNA reads TGTGCCGGACTTGACAGGGCCAATGAGCAGTTCTTC. As protein: CAGLDRANEQFF.

The chain uses TRBV7-6 and TRBJ2-7, with 12 bases aligning to TRBD2. In germline, CDR1 is SGHVS, CDR2 FNYEAQ. J was trimmed by 5 bases and V by 5 bases; bases with no gene match: 10. The CDR3 runs to 16 residues. The CDR3 is CASSIGLAGPRDEQYF. CDR3 DNA sequence: TGTGCCAGCAGCATTGGACTAGCGGGACCACGGGACGAGCAGTACTTC.

J is TRBJ2-7 and V is TRBV27, with TRBD1 matching over 8 bases. CDR3 size: 15 residues. The germline gives CDR1 MNHEY, CDR2 SMNVEV (reference sequence). V was clipped by 4 bases and J by 4 bases; unmatched bases: 9. The CDR3 spells CASSSQQGVVYEQYF. In nucleotides, the CDR3 is TGTGCCAGCAGTTCCCAACAGGGGGTAGTTTACGAGCAGTACTTC.

The chain employs TRBV10-3 and TRBJ2-3; D not resolved. Per the germline V gene, CDR1 is ENHRY and CDR2 is SYGVKD. V shed 7 bases and J shed 3 bases, with 14 bases lying between them. CDR3 length: 14 amino acids. The CDR3 nucleotides read TGTGCCATCACGAGTAGCCTTACGACAGATACGCAGTATTTT. Its translation is CAITSSLTTDTQYF.

Only a few counts were recorded for this clonotype. Its ends do not fully match the called genes, so a read error is possible. The CDR3 DNA reads TGTGCCAGCAGCCAGGGGCAGCCGACTAATTATGGCTACACCTTC. As protein: CASSQGQPTNYGYTF. V gene TRBV3-1 combines with J gene TRBJ1-2, with D possibly matching TRBD1 (5 bases). Per the germline V gene, CDR1 is LGHDT and CDR2 is YNNKEL (reference sequence). This CDR3 region has 15 residues.

Written as DNA, the CDR3 is TGTGCCATCAGTATGACAGGGGGGAACAATGAGCAGTTCTTC. Its protein product is CAISMTGGNNEQFF. The rearrangement joins TRBV10-3 to TRBJ2-1; 9 positions match TRBD1. Per the germline V gene, CDR1 is ENHRY and CDR2 is SYGVKD. V lost 5 bases, J lost 5 bases, and 4 bases stayed unmatched. The CDR3 consists of 14 residues.

The chain carries TRBV2 and TRBJ1-2, with 8 bases lining up with TRBD1. The CDR3 is made up of 15 amino acids. V lost 5 bases and J lost 5; bases outside the gene matches: 10. From germline, CDR1 is SNHLY and CDR2 FYNNEI. Here the CDR3 DNA reads TGTGCCAGCAGTCCTACGCTACAGGGGGAGTATGGCTACACCTTC. Protein sequence: CASSPTLQGEYGYTF.

This clonotype has only one observation. J is TRBJ1-5 and V is TRBV7-3; the D gene is possibly TRBD1 (6 bases). Germline V gene sequence: CDR1 SGHTA, CDR2 FQGTGA. V lost 2 bases and J 3 bases, leaving 14 bases between the germline ends. The CDR3 runs 16 residues. The CDR3 spells CASSLDRHLDNQPQHF. The CDR3 DNA sequence: TGTGCCAGCAGCTTAGACAGGCACCTAGACAATCAGCCCCAGCATTTT. Supplemented by reference TRBV7-3 and TRBJ1-5, the full variable domain reads GAGVSQTPSNKVTEKGKYVELRCDPISGHTALYWYRQSLGQGPEFLIYFQGTGAADDSGLPNDRFFAVRPEGSVSTLKIQRTERGDSAVYLCASSLDRHLDNQPQHFGDGTRLSIL.

The gene calls are TRBV4-1 and TRBJ1-1; D is unresolved. Germline values: CDR1 MGHRA, CDR2 YSYEKL. CDR3 length equals 15 residues. V lost 0 bases and J lost 1, with 9 bases in between. As DNA, the CDR3 is TGCGCCAGCAGCCAAGAAACCCTGAGGAACACTGAAGCTTTCTTT. This codes for CASSQETLRNTEAFF.

This clonotype was detected a few times. This chain connects TRBV20-1 to TRBJ1-2; 7 bases match TRBD1. CDR3 length equals 16 residues. Germline V lookup: CDR1 DFQATT, CDR2 SNEGSKA (reference sequence). Unmatched junction bases numbered 12, after V lost 2 bases and J lost 3 bases. As DNA, the CDR3 is TGCAGTGCTAGACAAGTACCGGGACAGCGAGACTATGGCTACACCTTC. Translation: CSARQVPGQRDYGYTF.

V and J are TRBV20-1 and TRBJ2-1; D might be TRBD1 or TRBD2, each matching 5 bases. From germline, CDR1 is DFQATT and CDR2 SNEGSKA (reference sequence). CDR3 size: 15 residues. V was clipped by 8 bases and J by 5 bases, with 22 bases between them. CDR3 DNA: TGCAGTACCTACAAAGAGGGACGCCAAAACAATGAGCAGTTCTTC. Its protein is CSTYKEGRQNNEQFF.

The V call is TRBV3-1, the J call TRBJ2-5, with 7 bases aligning to TRBD1. V trimming: 5 bases; J trimming: 3 bases; junction bases outside the gene matches: 6. CDR3 length: 14 amino acids. Germline V gene sequence: CDR1 LGHDT, CDR2 YNNKEL (reference sequence). The chain's CDR3 is CASSYRDSKETQYF. In DNA form, the CDR3 reads TGTGCCAGCAGCTACCGGGACAGTAAAGAGACCCAGTACTTC.

This clonotype has a handful of counts. The chain carries TRBV9 and TRBJ2-3; 13 bases are shared with TRBD2. This CDR3 comprises 16 residues. Per the germline V gene, CDR1 is SGDLS and CDR2 is YYNGEE. V trimming: 2 bases; J trimming: 6 bases; junction bases outside the gene matches: 6. The CDR3 sequence is CASSVGTSGVKDTQYF. The CDR3 nucleotides are TGTGCCAGCAGCGTGGGGACTAGCGGGGTAAAGGATACGCAGTATTTT.

This clonotype came up many times. The chain employs TRBV7-2 and TRBJ2-3; 8 nucleotides line up with TRBD2. Looked up from germline, CDR1 is SGHTA and CDR2 is FQGNSA. Unmatched junction bases numbered 5, after V lost 2 bases and J lost 4 bases. The CDR3 covers 15 residues. CDR3 residues: CASSLPGGRSDTQYF. CDR3 sequence (DNA): TGTGCCAGCAGCTTACCGGGGGGGCGATCAGATACGCAGTATTTT. The full variable domain, in which reference TRBV7-2 and TRBJ2-3 provide the parts outside the CDR3, is GAGVSQSPSNKVTEKGKDVELRCDPISGHTALYWYRQSLGQGLEFLIYFQGNSAPDKSGLPSDRFSAERTGGSVSTLTIQRTQQEDSAVYLCASSLPGGRSDTQYFGPGTRLTVL.

This clonotype occurred many times. The chain couples TRBV9 to TRBJ1-1; TRBD1 might be the D (5 bases). Germline CDR1 is SGDLS and CDR2 is YYNGEE. There are 14 residues in the CDR3. The ends were cut back, 0 bases at V and 0 bases at J, with 6 bases in the middle. The chain's CDR3 is CASSVGGVNTEAFF. The CDR3 DNA is TGTGCCAGCAGCGTAGGAGGGGTGAACACTGAAGCTTTCTTT.